This entry lists 29 T cell receptor beta chains sequenced from one sample in a study of T cell responses to AZD1222 COVID-19 vaccine. The data were produced by immunoSEQ multiplex PCR, yet TCRdb's version contains in-frame clones alone and is incomplete. The data show 200,000 or so clones, with approximately 87% seen just once and 2.5% to 3% held by the top ten. The material was peripheral blood, obtained on day 0 of MenACWY control vaccination. Source of these receptors: an adult in good health.

Regarding this clone: An end of the junction does not agree with germline; a read error may underlie this. The chain uses TRBV6-5 and TRBJ2-1; D remains unclear. The germline V gene has CDR1 MNHEY and CDR2 SVGAGI. This CDR3 spans 12 amino acids. For the CDR3, the DNA is TGTGCCAGCAGTTACTCCGGACGGGCAGAGGTCTTC. It translates to CASSYSGRAEVF.

V usage is TRBV27 and J usage is TRBJ1-2, with D maybe TRBD1 (6 bases). The CDR3 contains 14 residues. The germline V gene has CDR1 MNHEY and CDR2 SMNVEV (reference sequence). The germline V and J ends were trimmed by 4 bases and 1 base, with 10 bases remaining between them. The CDR3 here is CASSSGGGNYGYTF. In nucleotides, the CDR3 is TGTGCCAGCAGTTCGGGAGGGGGTAACTATGGCTACACCTTC.

The chain is built from TRBV29-1 and TRBJ2-3; D unclear. V lost 4 bases to trimming and J lost 2 bases, with 13 bases between them. The length of the CDR3 is 14 residues. CDR1 is SQVTM, CDR2 ANQGSEA, per germline. CDR3 amino acids: CSVGVGRSTDTQYF. The CDR3 coding sequence is TGCAGCGTTGGGGTTGGGCGGTCCACAGATACGCAGTATTTT.

The CDR3 coding sequence is TGTGCCAGCAGCCCTGACGTTAACTATGGCTACACCTTC. The encoded protein is CASSPDVNYGYTF. The rearrangement links TRBV7-9 to TRBJ1-2; no reliable D call. This CDR3 contains 13 residues. V was cut by 5 bases and J by 1 base, with 8 bases left in between. Germline V gene sequence: CDR1 SEHNR, CDR2 FQNEAQ (reference sequence).

This sequence joins TRBV6-5 and TRBJ1-3, with D possibly TRBD1 on 5 matching bases. CDR1 and CDR2 (germline): MNHEY, SVGAGI. Trimming took off 7 bases at V and 8 bases at J, with 12 bases between the two ends. The CDR3 runs 12 residues. The CDR3 DNA is TGTGCCAGCATCTCGGCGGGGGACACCATATATTTT. Encoded protein: CASISAGDTIYF.

The chain uses TRBV29-1 and TRBJ1-4, with D possibly matching TRBD1 (6 bases). V was trimmed by 5 bases and J by 3 bases, leaving 13 bases between them. This CDR3 has 14 amino acids. Germline lookup yields CDR1 SQVTM and CDR2 ANQGSEA. CDR3 nucleotide sequence: TGCAGCGTTAGCACTACAGGGTCTAATGAAAAACTGTTTTTT. Translated, it gives CSVSTTGSNEKLFF.

The chain couples TRBV4-1 to TRBJ2-1; TRBD2 is a possible D gene (6 bases). The CDR3 sequence is 15 residues long. V lost 1 base, J lost 4 bases, and 11 bases lay in between. Germline CDR1 is MGHRA and CDR2 is YSYEKL. CDR3 sequence: CASSQGDWDYNEQFF. DNA for the CDR3: TGCGCCAGCAGCCAAGGGGACTGGGATTACAATGAGCAGTTCTTC.

The V gene is TRBV13, the J gene TRBJ1-6; 7 positions match TRBD1. CDR3 length: 15 residues. J gave up 9 bases and V 4 bases, and 9 bases lay outside the gene matches. CDR1 is PRHDT, CDR2 FYEKMQ, per germline (reference sequence). The CDR3 region is CASSSRQGVSSPLHF. The CDR3 DNA reads TGTGCCAGCAGCTCAAGACAGGGTGTGAGTTCACCCCTCCACTTT.

This clone has just one count. This sequence joins TRBV6-5 and TRBJ2-2; 10 bases match TRBD2. In germline, CDR1 is MNHEY, CDR2 SVGAGI. Losses at the gene ends were 8 bases for V and 4 bases for J; bases not matched to a gene: 7. The length of the CDR3 is 15 residues. CDR3 sequence: CASRLIAGGTGELFF. The CDR3, as DNA: TGTGCCAGCCGACTAATAGCGGGGGGCACCGGGGAGCTGTTTTTT.

The chain has TRBV21-1 and TRBJ2-2; the table's D call TRBD2 went unverified against the DNA. TRBV21-1 is a documented pseudogene. The CDR3 runs 23 residues. The CDR3 is CASSRPGQGGGLAGGPYTGELFF. For the CDR3, the DNA is TGTGCCAGCAGCCGACCGGGACAGGGAGGAGGACTAGCGGGGGGCCCCTACACCGGGGAGCTGTTTTTT.

The count of this clone is one. The chain couples TRBV6-5 to TRBJ1-1; D is possibly TRBD1 (5 bases). The CDR3 has 12 residues. Trimming pared 10 bases from V and 1 base from J, leaving 10 bases between. Germline V CDR1 and CDR2: MNHEY, SVGAGI. Here the CDR3 DNA reads TGTGCCACCCGGGACCCGAACACTGAAGCTTTCTTT. It is translated as CATRDPNTEAFF.

This chain connects TRBV27 to TRBJ2-7; 10 bases map to TRBD1. Per the germline V gene, CDR1 is MNHEY and CDR2 is SMNVEV (reference sequence). The trim removed 5 bases at V and 3 bases at J, leaving 10 bases unmatched. CDR3 size: 16 residues. CDR3 sequence reads: CASSIATGTGDYEQYF. CDR3 nucleotide sequence: TGTGCCAGCAGTATCGCGACCGGGACAGGGGACTACGAGCAGTACTTC.

This rearrangement joins TRBV27 to TRBJ1-2; D uncertain. Germline V gene sequence: CDR1 MNHEY, CDR2 SMNVEV (reference sequence). The V end was cut by 6 bases, the J end by 3 bases, with 14 bases between. CDR3 length: 14 residues. The CDR3 is CASSRIGTDYGYTF. The DNA for the CDR3 is TGTGCCAGCAGCCGGATAGGAACTGACTATGGCTACACCTTC.

The rearrangement uses TRBV14 and TRBJ1-3, with TRBD1 as a possible D gene (5 bases). Trimming left V 4 bases short and J 2 bases short, with 12 bases between. Germline assignment: CDR1 SGHDN and CDR2 FVKESK. The CDR3 length is 15 residues. CDR3 protein: CASSPRELTGNTIYF. Written as DNA, the CDR3 is TGTGCCAGCAGCCCCAGGGAACTCACTGGAAACACCATATATTTT.

The rearrangement links TRBV18 to TRBJ2-7; D uncertain. The CDR3 has 14 residues. Germline-derived CDR1 and CDR2 are KGHSH and LQKENI. The V end lost 3 bases, the J end lost 5 bases, and 14 bases lay between the germline ends. CDR3: CASSPLEYKDEQYF. DNA for the CDR3: TGTGCCAGCTCACCTCTAGAATACAAAGACGAGCAGTACTTC.

This clone occurred a few times. V and J are TRBV28 and TRBJ2-7; 8 positions agree with TRBD1. This CDR3 contains 13 residues. V was clipped by 5 bases and J by 3 bases; unmatched bases: 3. Germline V gives CDR1 MDHEN, CDR2 SYDVKM. CDR3 sequence (DNA): TGTGCCAGCAGTCTGACAGGGGTCTACGAGCAGTACTTC. It translates to CASSLTGVYEQYF.

The chain uses TRBV28 and TRBJ2-7; no clear D. CDR3 length: 14 residues. V was shortened by 2 bases and J by 2 bases, with 10 bases between the two germline ends. Germline-derived CDR1 and CDR2 are MDHEN and SYDVKM. The CDR3 loop reads CASSLDQMTYEQYF. CDR3 coding DNA: TGTGCCAGCAGTTTAGATCAAATGACCTACGAGCAGTACTTC.

The CDR3 is CASSLASGAGTEAFF. CDR3 coding DNA: TGTGCCAGCAGCTTGGCCAGCGGGGCTGGCACTGAAGCTTTCTTT. The rearrangement links TRBV5-4 to TRBJ1-1; D may be TRBD1 (5 bases). V gave up 0 bases and J gave up 4 bases, with 13 bases separating them. CDR1 and CDR2 from the germline V gene are SGHNT and YYREEE (reference sequence). The CDR3 is 15 amino acids. Complete variable domain (other parts from reference TRBV5-4 and TRBJ1-1): ETGVTQSPTHLIKTRGQQVTLRCSSQSGHNTVSWYQQALGQGPQFIFQYYREEENGRGNFPPRFSGLQFPNYSSELNVNALELDDSALYLCASSLASGAGTEAFFGQGTRLTVV.

V and J are TRBV5-8 and TRBJ1-5; D not certain. V was cut by 5 bases and J by 2 bases, with 8 bases left in between. CDR1 and CDR2 from the germline V gene are SGHTS and YDEGEE. This CDR3 has 13 residues. The chain's CDR3 is CASRSWGNQPQHF. The CDR3 DNA reads TGTGCCAGCAGGAGTTGGGGCAATCAGCCCCAGCATTTT. The full variable domain, with the rest looked up from reference TRBV5-8 and TRBJ1-5, is EAGVTQSPTHLIKTRGQQATLRCSPISGHTSVYWYQQALGLGLQFLLWYDEGEERNRGNFPPRFSGRQFPNYSSELNVNALELEDSALYLCASRSWGNQPQHFGDGTRLSIL.

The rearrangement uses TRBV9 and TRBJ2-3, with TRBD2 matching 10 bases. Germline V gene lookup returns CDR1 SGDLS and CDR2 YYNGEE. The CDR3 has 16 amino acids. Losses at the gene ends were 4 bases for V and 6 bases for J; bases not matched to a gene: 11. The CDR3 bases are TGTGCCAGCAGCCCGAGGCTAGCGGGAGCAGCCGATACGCAGTATTTT. It codes for CASSPRLAGAADTQYF.

The J gene is TRBJ2-1, the V gene TRBV2; either TRBD1 or TRBD2 may supply D (6 bases each). There are 14 residues in the CDR3. Trimming shortened V by 5 bases and J by 2 bases, and 10 bases separated the two germline ends. CDR1 and CDR2 from the germline V gene are SNHLY and FYNNEI. The CDR3 bases are TGTGCCAGCAGTAACGGGGGCACCTACAATGAGCAGTTCTTC. Protein: CASSNGGTYNEQFF.

The chain is built from TRBV6-2 or TRBV6-3 and TRBJ2-7; 10 bases align to TRBD1. Germline CDR1 and CDR2: MNHEY and SVGEGT. The CDR3 is made up of 16 amino acids. Trimming at V came to 5 bases and at J to 3 bases, leaving 10 bases not matched to a gene. CDR3 loop: CASSAAGTGAYYEQYF. The CDR3 DNA reads TGTGCCAGCAGTGCCGCCGGGACAGGGGCTTACTACGAGCAGTACTTC.

The rearrangement joins TRBV7-2 to TRBJ1-1; a possible D gene is TRBD1 (5 bases). Per germline, CDR1 SGHTA and CDR2 FQGNSA. This CDR3 contains 12 residues. Deletions cut 6 bases from V and 3 bases from J, with 8 bases between. CDR3 in DNA: TGTGCCAGCAGGGACACCCACACTGAAGCTTTCTTT. Protein: CASRDTHTEAFF.

The V and J genes are TRBV5-5 and TRBJ2-1, with D tentatively TRBD1 or TRBD2 (6 bases each). The length of the CDR3 is 13 residues. V was pared by 0 bases and J by 12 bases, with 13 bases between. Germline assignment: CDR1 SGHKS and CDR2 YYEKEE (reference sequence). CDR3 nucleotide sequence: TGTGCCAGCAGCTTGGTCGGGGGCAGTGGGCAGTTCTTC. Its translation is CASSLVGGSGQFF.

Points on this clone: A read error may account for a junction end that differs from germline. The J gene is TRBJ1-1, the V gene TRBV7-9; 10 bases map to TRBD1. CDR1 and CDR2 from the germline V gene are SEHNR and FQNEAQ (reference sequence). The CDR3 covers 17 residues. CDR3 protein: CASSLAAGQGVKTEAFF. DNA for the CDR3: TGTGCCAGCAGCTTAGCGGCAGGACAGGGGGTGAAAACTGAAGCTTTCTTT.

This chain joins TRBV19 and TRBJ1-5; tentatively, D is TRBD1 (5 bases). Germline lookup yields CDR1 LNHDA and CDR2 SQIVND (reference sequence). V dropped 5 bases and J dropped 7 bases, with 12 bases sitting between them. CDR3 length equals 13 residues. DNA of the CDR3: TGTGCCAGTAGTGGGGGGGTGAGGCAGCCCCAGCATTTT. Residues: CASSGGVRQPQHF.

The rearrangement links TRBV2 to TRBJ2-7; D is perhaps TRBD2 (6 bases). This CDR3 is built from 14 residues. Trimming left V 3 bases short and J 2 bases short, with 11 bases between. Germline CDR1 and CDR2: SNHLY and FYNNEI. The CDR3 reads CASSESRGAYEQYF. The CDR3 DNA sequence: TGTGCCAGCAGTGAGTCCCGCGGGGCCTACGAGCAGTACTTC.

The chain recombines TRBV5-8 with TRBJ1-2; the D is unclear. The length of the CDR3 is 13 residues. The V and J ends lost 2 bases and 6 bases respectively, with 11 bases between them. Looked up from germline, CDR1 is SGHTS and CDR2 is YDEGEE. CDR3 sequence: CASSFPLDNGYTF. In DNA form, the CDR3 reads TGTGCCAGCAGCTTCCCGCTAGACAATGGCTACACCTTC.

This clone appeared once. The J gene is TRBJ2-5, the V gene TRBV25-1; TRBD2 matches 11 bases. There are 17 residues in the CDR3. The V and J ends lost 0 bases and 5 bases, in that order; junction bases with no gene match: 8. Germline CDR1 MGHDK, CDR2 SYGVNS. The CDR3 DNA reads as TGTGCCAGCAGTGAATATAGTAGCGGGAGGGCATCTGAGACCCAGTACTTC. It is translated as CASSEYSSGRASETQYF.